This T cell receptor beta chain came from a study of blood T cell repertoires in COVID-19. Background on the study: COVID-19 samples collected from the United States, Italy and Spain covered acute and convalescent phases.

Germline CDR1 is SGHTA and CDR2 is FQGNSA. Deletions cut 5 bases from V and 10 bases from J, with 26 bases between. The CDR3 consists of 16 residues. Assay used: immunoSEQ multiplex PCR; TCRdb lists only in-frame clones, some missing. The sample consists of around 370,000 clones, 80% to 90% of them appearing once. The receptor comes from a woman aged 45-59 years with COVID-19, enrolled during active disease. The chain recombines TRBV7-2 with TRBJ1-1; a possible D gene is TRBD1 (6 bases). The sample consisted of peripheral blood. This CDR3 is CASSPEGTRIPTVAFF. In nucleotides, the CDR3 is TGTGCCAGCAGCCCAGAAGGGACACGGATACCTACGGTAGCTTTCTTT.